Listed below are T cell receptor beta chains from one sample, sequenced in a study of human T cells and chemical hapten exposure. Each CDR3 protein is one row after TCRdb ran MiXCR on the RACE reads. This sample has fewer than 45,000 distinct CDR3 sequences, with more than 10% found just once. Here the sequenced sample was whole blood, taken in connection with sensitization to the hapten diphenylcyclopropenone (DPC). The receptors here all came from a woman between 40 and 50 years old with alopecia areata. Some clones in this sample may be carry-over from other donors' samples. Each CDR3 is given with its conserved first and last residue. Each record gives: V gene, clone size, D gene, J gene, CDR3 protein, CDR3 DNA. The D gene is left open where the match is weak. The listing skips clone size in some rows; elsewhere it reads once, few, many or a size class.

TRBV28	many	NA	TRBJ1-2	CASSSGRLVYGYTF	TGTGCCAGCAGTTCGGGACGCTTAGTCTATGGCTACACCTTC
TRBV28	many	NA	TRBJ1-2	CASKELAGEYGYTF	TGTGCCAGCAAAGAGCTAGCGGGGGAGTATGGCTACACCTTC
TRBV7-9	medium-sized	NA	TRBJ1-1	CASSLARTVTNEAFF	TGTGCCAGCAGCTTAGCGAGGACAGTTACGAATGAAGCTTTCTTT
TRBV27	NA	NA	TRBJ2-7	CASSLSWAPHEQYF	TGTGCCAGCAGTTTATCGTGGGCCCCCCACGAGCAGTACTTC
TRBV10-1	many	NA	TRBJ1-1	CASSDSGWNTEAFF	TGCGCCAGCAGTGACTCAGGGTGGAACACTGAAGCTTTCTTT
TRBV6-2/TRBV6-3	NA	TRBD2	TRBJ2-7	CASHSVLAGPTYEQYF	TGTGCCAGCCACTCCGTTTTAGCGGGACCCACCTACGAGCAGTACTTC
TRBV2	many	TRBD2	TRBJ2-1	CASSRTSGTSEQFF	TGTGCCAGCAGTCGGACTAGCGGGACAAGTGAGCAGTTCTTC
TRBV28	many	NA	TRBJ2-7	CASRSTGSSYEQYF	TGTGCCAGCAGGTCGACAGGTAGCTCCTACGAGCAGTACTTC
TRBV27	NA	NA	TRBJ2-3	CASSSRTRDTQYF	TGTGCCAGCAGTTCCCGGACAAGAGATACGCAGTATTTT
TRBV2	many	NA	TRBJ2-7	CASRQGVEQYF	TGTGCCAGCAGGCAAGGGGTCGAGCAGTACTTC
TRBV4-1	NA	NA	TRBJ1-1	CASSQGGPFTNTEAFF	TGCGCCAGCAGCCAAGGGGGACCTTTTACAAACACTGAAGCTTTCTTT
TRBV19	NA	NA	TRBJ2-1	CASSIVSGQGSEQFF	TGTGCCAGTAGTATAGTTAGCGGGCAGGGGAGTGAGCAGTTCTTC
TRBV5-6	many	TRBD1	TRBJ1-5	CASSLLGGEGVYQPQHF	TGTGCCAGCAGCTTGCTAGGGGGCGAAGGAGTTTATCAGCCCCAGCATTTT
TRBV29-1	many	NA	TRBJ1-1	CSVVGSHTEAFF	TGCAGCGTTGTAGGCAGCCACACTGAAGCTTTCTTT
TRBV9	NA	NA	TRBJ1-4	CASSPGPQGPNEKLFF	TGTGCCAGCAGCCCCGGGCCTCAGGGCCCTAATGAAAAACTGTTTTTT
TRBV4-2	many	NA	TRBJ2-5	CASSQELGPSAGTQYF	TGTGCCAGCAGCCAAGAATTGGGACCCTCCGCCGGGACCCAGTACTTC
TRBV25-1	many	NA	TRBJ2-7	CASSEEDSPYEQYF	TGTGCCAGCAGTGAAGAGGACTCACCCTACGAGCAGTACTTC
TRBV4-2	few	NA	TRBJ2-7	CASSGRDYEQYF	TGTGCCAGCAGTGGCAGGGACTACGAGCAGTACTTC
TRBV20-1	NA	TRBD2	TRBJ2-1	CSAQGLAEIYNEQFF	TGCAGTGCCCAGGGACTAGCGGAAATTTACAATGAGCAGTTCTTC
TRBV7-3	many	TRBD1	TRBJ2-7	CASSQGTGVREQYF	TGTGCCAGCAGCCAGGGGACAGGGGTACGCGAGCAGTACTTC
TRBV25-1	many	NA	TRBJ2-3	CAPLSLAPSTDTQYF	TGTGCACCACTATCCCTAGCGCCTAGCACAGATACGCAGTATTTT
TRBV27	many	NA	TRBJ2-2	CATAGTPISGELFF	TGTGCCACCGCCGGGACTCCTATCAGCGGGGAGCTGTTTTTT
TRBV3-1	many	NA	TRBJ2-1	CASSLGDFYNEQFF	TGTGCCAGCAGCCTAGGGGACTTTTACAATGAGCAGTTCTTC